This entry features one T cell receptor beta chain sequence. V dropped 2 bases and J dropped 5; count of bases not matched to a gene: 7. CDR1 SEHNR and CDR2 FQNEAQ come from the germline V gene (reference sequence). The CDR3 spans 17 residues. This PCR relied on a set of 60 Vbeta primers and 13 Jbeta primers. The table came from immunoSEQ multiplex PCR; TCRdb's copy has only in-frame clones and leaves some out. The sample lists 100,000 to 120,000 clones; less than 80% were seen once. The data originate from a study of cytomegalovirus exposure and HLA in healthy donors. The origin of this receptor is a woman aged 40 to 50 in good health and CMV-seropositive. The material sequenced was PBMCs. The chain recombines TRBV7-9 with TRBJ2-3; 13 nucleotides line up with TRBD2. The CDR3 loop reads CASSLYGTSGIEDTQYF. CDR3 DNA: TGTGCCAGCAGCTTATACGGGACTAGCGGGATAGAAGATACGCAGTATTTT.